Listed here are 5 T cell receptor beta chains from one sample, sequenced in a study of blood T cell repertoires in COVID-19. Method: immunoSEQ multiplex PCR; TCRdb's copy keeps in-frame clones and lacks some. The repertoire consists of approximately 200,000 clones, with 85% to 90% occurring once and the leading ten covering 2.7%. Material: peripheral blood. The receptors shown here come from a woman between 55 and 75 years old with acute or convalescent COVID-19.

This chain connects TRBV20-1 to TRBJ2-5, with 11 bases that match TRBD2. Trimming removed 3 bases from V and 3 bases from J; junction bases left unmatched: 6. Germline loops: CDR1 DFQATT, CDR2 SNEGSKA (reference sequence). The CDR3 has 15 residues. The CDR3 region is CSASLLAGVKETQYF. The CDR3 coding sequence is TGCAGTGCTAGTTTACTAGCGGGAGTGAAAGAGACCCAGTACTTC.

The rearrangement joins TRBV30 to TRBJ1-3; D not resolved. This CDR3 has 11 residues. CDR1 and CDR2 from the germline V gene are GTSNPN and SVGIG (reference sequence). V shed 3 bases and J shed 4 bases, with 4 bases lying between them. CDR3 nucleotide sequence: TGTGCCTGGAGACTGGGAAACACCATATATTTT. Its protein product is CAWRLGNTIYF.

The chain joins TRBV7-9 to TRBJ1-5; D might be TRBD1 (6 bases). Per the germline V gene, CDR1 is SEHNR and CDR2 is FQNEAQ (reference sequence). The V end was cut by 5 bases, the J end by 1 base, with 9 bases between. The CDR3 has 14 amino acids. CDR3 coding DNA: TGTGCCAGCAGCCCAACAGGGAGCAATCAGCCCCAGCATTTT. Its protein is CASSPTGSNQPQHF.

The gene calls are TRBV2 and TRBJ2-2, with TRBD2 identical over 8 bases. The CDR3 sequence is 13 residues long. The trim removed 6 bases at V and 5 bases at J, leaving 2 bases unmatched. Germline V gives CDR1 SNHLY, CDR2 FYNNEI. The CDR3 loop reads CASRGTSTGELFF. As DNA, the CDR3 is TGTGCCAGCAGAGGGACTAGTACCGGGGAGCTGTTTTTT.

The gene calls are TRBV30 and TRBJ2-7; the match to TRBD1 covers 9 bases. Trimming at V came to 3 bases and at J to 6 bases, leaving 3 bases not matched to a gene. Germline CDR1 reads GTSNPN; CDR2 reads SVGIG (reference sequence). The CDR3 sequence is 12 residues long. The CDR3, as DNA: TGTGCCTGGAGGCTGACAGGGGGCGAGCAGTACTTC. This gives the protein CAWRLTGGEQYF.